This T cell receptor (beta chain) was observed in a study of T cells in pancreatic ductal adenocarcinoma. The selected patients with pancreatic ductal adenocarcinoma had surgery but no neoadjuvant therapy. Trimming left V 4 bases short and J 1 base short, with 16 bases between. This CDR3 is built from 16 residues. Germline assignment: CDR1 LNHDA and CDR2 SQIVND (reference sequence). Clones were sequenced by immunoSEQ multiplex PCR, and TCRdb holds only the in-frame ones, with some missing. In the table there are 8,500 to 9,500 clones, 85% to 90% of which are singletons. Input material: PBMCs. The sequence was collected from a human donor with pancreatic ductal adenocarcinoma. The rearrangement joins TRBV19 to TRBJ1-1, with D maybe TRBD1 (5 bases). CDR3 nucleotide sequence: TGTGCCAGTAGTACCCCCCCGGGGGGGACGAACACTGAAGCTTTCTTT. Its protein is CASSTPPGGTNTEAFF. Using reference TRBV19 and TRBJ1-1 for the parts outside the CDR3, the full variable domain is DGGITQSPKYLFRKEGQNVTLSCEQNLNHDAMYWYRQDPGQGLRLIYYSQIVNDFQKGDIAEGYSVSREKKESFPLTVTSAQKNPTAFYLCASSTPPGGTNTEAFFGQGTRLTVV.